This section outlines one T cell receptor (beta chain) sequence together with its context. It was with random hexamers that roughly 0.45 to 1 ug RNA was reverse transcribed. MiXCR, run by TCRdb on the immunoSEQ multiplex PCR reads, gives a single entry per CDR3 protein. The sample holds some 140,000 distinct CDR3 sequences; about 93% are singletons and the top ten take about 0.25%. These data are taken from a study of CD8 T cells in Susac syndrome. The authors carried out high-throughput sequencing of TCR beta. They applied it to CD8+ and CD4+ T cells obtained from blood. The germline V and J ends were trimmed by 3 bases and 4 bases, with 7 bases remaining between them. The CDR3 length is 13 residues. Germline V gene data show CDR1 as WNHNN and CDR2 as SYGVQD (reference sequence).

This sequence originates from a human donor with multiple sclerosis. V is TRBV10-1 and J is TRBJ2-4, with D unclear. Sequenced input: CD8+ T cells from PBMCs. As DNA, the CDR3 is TGCGCCAGCAGTGACCAAGGGAAAAACATTCAGTACTTC. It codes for CASSDQGKNIQYF.